Each of the 5 T cell receptor beta chains below was sequenced from the same sample in a study of cytomegalovirus exposure and HLA in healthy donors. 60 Vbeta and 13 Jbeta primers were used in PCR. TCRdb's copy holds only in-frame clones and misses some; the assay was immunoSEQ multiplex PCR. The top ten clones hold about 4.5% of a sample with just under 65,000 clones, around 80% of them seen once. The sequencing sample was made of PBMCs. Every receptor here comes from a woman aged 25 to 39 in good health and CMV-seronegative.

J is TRBJ2-3 and V is TRBV7-9; 8 bases fit TRBD2. The length of the CDR3 is 15 residues. The germline gives CDR1 SEHNR, CDR2 FQNEAQ (reference sequence). V lost 3 bases, J lost 1 base, and 3 bases stayed unmatched. DNA for the CDR3: TGTGCCAGCAGCTTGCGGGGGGCCGGCACAGATACGCAGTATTTT. This translates into CASSLRGAGTDTQYF.

The rearrangement uses TRBV4-2 and TRBJ2-7; the match to TRBD2 covers 10 bases. The CDR3 has 16 amino acids. Germline V CDR1 and CDR2: LGHNA, YNFKEQ. Trimming cost V 1 base and J 2 bases; bases outside gene matches: 5. The CDR3 sequence: CASSQGAAGGAYEQYF. CDR3 in DNA: TGTGCCAGCAGCCAAGGTGCAGCGGGAGGGGCCTACGAGCAGTACTTC.

The chain links TRBV2 to TRBJ2-3; 8 nucleotides agree with TRBD2. CDR3 size: 15 residues. Germline V gives CDR1 SNHLY, CDR2 FYNNEI. J was trimmed by 3 bases and V by 6 bases; bases with no gene match: 8. The CDR3 sequence: CASSPWRGETDTQYF. In DNA form, the CDR3 reads TGTGCCAGCAGCCCGTGGCGGGGGGAAACAGATACGCAGTATTTT.

The V and J genes are TRBV6-5 and TRBJ1-2; TRBD1 might be the D (5 bases). The CDR3 spans 15 residues. V was clipped by 5 bases and J by 4 bases, with 17 bases between them. Germline CDR1 is MNHEY and CDR2 is SVGAGI. The DNA of the CDR3 is TGTGCCAGCAGTGGCTCAGGGTGGGGTGGCTATGGCTACACCTTC. Protein product: CASSGSGWGGYGYTF.

The chain is built from TRBV25-1 and TRBJ2-1, with 8 bases matching TRBD2. Trimming at V came to 8 bases and at J to 3 bases, leaving 9 bases not matched to a gene. Germline values: CDR1 MGHDK, CDR2 SYGVNS. The CDR3 is made up of 15 amino acids. As DNA, the CDR3 is TGTGCCAGCCAGGGATTTAGCGGGATCTACAATGAGCAGTTCTTC. It encodes CASQGFSGIYNEQFF.